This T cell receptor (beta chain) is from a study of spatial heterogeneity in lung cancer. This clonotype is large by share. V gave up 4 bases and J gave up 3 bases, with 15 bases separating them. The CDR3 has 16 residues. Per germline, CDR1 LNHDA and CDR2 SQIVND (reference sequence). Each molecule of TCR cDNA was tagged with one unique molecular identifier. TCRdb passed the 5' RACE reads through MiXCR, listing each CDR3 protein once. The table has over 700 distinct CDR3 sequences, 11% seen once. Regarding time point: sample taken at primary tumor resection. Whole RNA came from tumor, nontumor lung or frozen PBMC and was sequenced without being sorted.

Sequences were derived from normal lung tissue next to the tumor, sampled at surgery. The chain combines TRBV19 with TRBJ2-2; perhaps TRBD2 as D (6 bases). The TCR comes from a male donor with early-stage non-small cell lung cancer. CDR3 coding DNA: TGTGCCAGTAGTAAGATGCGGGGTGCGGACACCGGGGAGCTGTTTTTT. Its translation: CASSKMRGADTGELFF.